A selection of T cell receptor beta chains follows, all from one sample in a study of T cell responses to AZD1222 COVID-19 vaccine. Only in-frame clones appear in the TCRdb table, and some are missing; sequencing was by immunoSEQ multiplex PCR. The table lists about 110,000 clones, around 90% of them singletons. Sequencing was performed on peripheral blood, taken on day 0 of AZD1222 vaccination. The source of these receptors is an adult in good health. Each CDR3 is given with its conserved first and last residue. A D gene is named only where the DNA matches it firmly. A row's size may be missing; if present it is once, few, many or a size class.

j_gene	d_gene	abundance	v_gene	CDR3aa	CDR3nt
TRBJ1-5	NA	NA	TRBV6-2/TRBV6-3	CASSLGASNQPQHF	TGTGCCAGCAGTTTAGGGGCGAGCAATCAGCCCCAGCATTTT
TRBJ2-1	TRBD2	NA	TRBV7-9	CASAAGVRNEQFF	TGTGCCAGCGCGGCGGGAGTGCGGAATGAGCAGTTCTTC
TRBJ1-1	NA	NA	TRBV7-7	CASSQGRDTEAFF	TGTGCTAGCAGCCAGGGGAGGGACACTGAAGCTTTCTTT
TRBJ1-2	NA	NA	TRBV2	CASSEQLVTNYGYTF	TGTGCCAGCAGTGAACAGCTCGTTACTAACTATGGCTACACCTTC
TRBJ2-7	TRBD2	NA	TRBV5-1	CASSVNPTSGSLHEQYF	TGCGCCAGCAGCGTGAACCCGACTAGCGGGAGCCTTCACGAGCAGTACTTC
TRBJ1-2	NA	NA	TRBV19	CASSHQSGYGYTF	TGTGCCAGTAGCCATCAATCGGGCTATGGCTACACCTTC
TRBJ2-7	TRBD2	NA	TRBV7-8	CASSLQPGLPLYEQYF	TGTGCCAGCAGCTTACAACCGGGACTACCCTTGTATGAGCAGTACTTC
TRBJ2-7	NA	NA	TRBV28	CASTLVTGPVQQYF	TGTGCCAGCACCCTAGTCACAGGGCCGGTGCAGCAGTACTTC
TRBJ1-1	NA	few	TRBV6-5	CATSSWNTEAFF	TGTGCCACCTCCAGCTGGAACACTGAAGCTTTCTTT
TRBJ2-7	TRBD1	NA	TRBV18	CASSPIRPGQGTYEQYF	TGTGCCAGCTCACCTATTCGCCCGGGACAGGGGACCTACGAGCAGTACTTC
TRBJ2-3	TRBD2	NA	TRBV29-1	CSASPTGGRQGTQYF	TGCAGCGCTTCACCCACGGGAGGGCGGCAGGGTACGCAGTATTTT
TRBJ2-3	TRBD1	NA	TRBV4-2	CASSQVGQGTPSTDTQYF	TGTGCCAGCAGCCAAGTGGGACAGGGGACCCCTAGCACAGATACGCAGTATTTT
TRBJ2-3	TRBD2	NA	TRBV7-7	CASSLQAGAADTQYF	TGTGCTAGCAGCTTACAAGCGGGAGCCGCAGATACGCAGTATTTT
TRBJ2-2	TRBD1	NA	TRBV5-1	CASSLQGADGELFF	TGCGCCAGCAGCTTGCAGGGGGCGGACGGGGAGCTGTTTTTT
TRBJ2-7	NA	NA	TRBV29-1	CSVEGTSGSEQYF	TGCAGCGTTGAAGGCACCTCGGGGTCCGAGCAGTACTTC
TRBJ1-3	NA	NA	TRBV3-1/TRBV3-2	CASSQEVPWAGSSGNTIYF	TGTGCCAGCAGCCAAGAAGTCCCGTGGGCAGGGAGCTCTGGAAACACCATATATTTT
TRBJ1-3	TRBD1	NA	TRBV29-1	CSVETGGRGNTIYF	TGCAGCGTTGAAACAGGGGGCCGTGGAAACACCATATATTTT
TRBJ2-3	NA	NA	TRBV28	CASRRGGVGTQYF	TGTGCCAGCAGACGGGGAGGAGTTGGCACGCAGTATTTT
TRBJ1-3	NA	few	TRBV18	CASSPDSPPSTIYF	TGTGCCAGCTCACCAGACAGCCCACCCAGCACCATATATTTT
TRBJ1-5	NA	NA	TRBV20-1	CSASPGYDNQPQHF	TGCAGTGCTAGTCCGGGATACGACAATCAGCCCCAGCATTTT
TRBJ2-2	TRBD2	NA	TRBV14	CASTLAGGGTGELFF	TGTGCCAGCACCTTAGCGGGAGGGGGCACCGGGGAGCTGTTTTTT
TRBJ1-5	NA	NA	TRBV2	CASRLGFGDQPQHF	TGTGCCAGCCGCCTAGGGTTTGGAGATCAGCCCCAGCATTTT
TRBJ2-7	NA	NA	TRBV5-1	CASSRSDSSSYEQYF	TGCGCCAGCAGTCGCTCGGACAGTAGCTCCTACGAGCAGTACTTC
TRBJ1-6	NA	NA	TRBV5-6	CASSSHAQGNSYNSPLHF	TGTGCCAGCAGCTCACATGCACAGGGAAACTCCTATAATTCACCCCTCCACTTT
TRBJ2-7	TRBD1	NA	TRBV19	CASSTGTGEGYEQYF	TGTGCCAGTAGTACCGGGACAGGGGAAGGCTACGAGCAGTACTTC
TRBJ1-1	NA	NA	TRBV19	CASSIAGTKNTEAFF	TGTGCCAGTAGTATAGCTGGGACAAAGAACACTGAAGCTTTCTTT
TRBJ2-7	NA	NA	TRBV6-2/TRBV6-3	CASSIWAGSRDEQYF	TGTGCCAGCAGTATTTGGGCCGGTTCTCGGGACGAGCAGTACTTC
TRBJ2-7	NA	NA	TRBV14	CASSQGAPYEQYF	TGTGCCAGCAGCCAAGGGGCACCCTACGAGCAGTACTTC
TRBJ2-2	NA	NA	TRBV3-1/TRBV3-2	CASSRQAANTGELFF	TGTGCCAGCAGCCGACAGGCAGCGAACACCGGGGAGCTGTTTTTT
TRBJ2-1	NA	NA	TRBV7-2	CASSQGRETIISTEQFF	TGTGCCAGCAGCCAGGGGAGGGAGACCATTATATCCACTGAGCAGTTCTTC
TRBJ2-3	NA	NA	TRBV4-1	CASSPFGTRGDTQYF	TGCGCCAGCAGCCCATTCGGGACCCGGGGGGATACGCAGTATTTT
TRBJ1-2	NA	NA	TRBV6-1	CASNEQGPWPGYTF	TGTGCCAGCAATGAACAGGGACCCTGGCCTGGCTACACCTTC
TRBJ2-3	NA	NA	TRBV11-2	CASSFRRGPPTDTQYF	TGTGCCAGCAGCTTTCGGCGGGGGCCCCCCACAGATACGCAGTATTTT
TRBJ2-5	TRBD2	NA	TRBV18	CASSPQGGRVETQYF	TGTGCCAGCTCACCACAAGGCGGGAGAGTGGAGACCCAGTACTTC
TRBJ2-5	NA	few	TRBV28	CASSGETQYF	TGTGCCAGCAGTGGAGAGACCCAGTACTTC
TRBJ1-5	NA	NA	TRBV7-9	CASSSGEGARSNQPQHF	TGTGCCAGCAGCTCGGGGGAAGGGGCTCGGAGCAATCAGCCCCAGCATTTT
TRBJ2-3	NA	NA	TRBV18	CASSPLGLERDTQYF	TGTGCCAGCTCACCCTTGGGTCTGGAACGGGATACGCAGTATTTT
TRBJ2-3	NA	NA	TRBV2	CASRGFSSTDTQYF	TGTGCCAGCAGGGGGTTTTCTAGCACAGATACGCAGTATTTT
TRBJ2-7	NA	NA	TRBV21-1	CASPGLAGESKLHGEQYF	TGTGCCAGCCCTGGACTAGCGGGAGAGTCTAAGTTACACGGCGAGCAGTACTTC
TRBJ2-5	NA	once	TRBV18	CASSPNFGETQYF	TGTGCCAGCTCACCTAATTTTGGAGAGACCCAGTACTTC
TRBJ1-5	NA	NA	TRBV12-1	CASSSSPLRDHNQPQHF	TGTGCCAGCAGCTCATCCCCCCTCCGGGACCACAATCAGCCCCAGCATTTT
TRBJ2-7	NA	NA	TRBV30	CAWSTPGPPTYEQYF	TGTGCCTGGAGTACCCCGGGACCGCCTACCTACGAGCAGTACTTC
TRBJ2-1	TRBD2	NA	TRBV27	CASSQGLVYNEQFF	TGTGCCAGCAGCCAGGGACTAGTCTACAATGAGCAGTTCTTC
TRBJ2-7	NA	NA	TRBV4-3	CASSQVEGIQQYF	TGCGCCAGCAGCCAAGTCGAAGGGATACAGCAGTACTTC
TRBJ2-7	NA	few	TRBV7-9	CASSFGPEQYF	TGTGCCAGCAGCTTCGGCCCCGAGCAGTACTTC
TRBJ2-1	NA	NA	TRBV7-3	CASSWDKGHNEQFF	TGTGCCAGCAGCTGGGATAAGGGTCACAATGAGCAGTTCTTC
TRBJ1-5	NA	once	TRBV15	CATSGRTEGNQPQHF	TGTGCCACCAGCGGAAGGACCGAGGGCAATCAGCCCCAGCATTTT
TRBJ2-7	NA	NA	TRBV7-2	CASSSSGPQRHEQYF	TGTGCCAGCAGCTCAAGCGGGCCTCAACGCCACGAGCAGTACTTC
TRBJ1-4	NA	NA	TRBV7-6	CASSFRGDHRATNEKLFF	TGTGCCAGCAGCTTCCGGGGGGACCACAGGGCAACTAATGAAAAACTGTTTTTT
TRBJ2-4	NA	NA	TRBV27	CASSFQRPGQRGGNIQYF	TGTGCCAGCAGTTTCCAAAGACCGGGACAGCGGGGAGGAAACATTCAGTACTTC